This TCR beta chain was sequenced for a study of vaccination effects on CD4 cells after COVID-19. Method: immunoSEQ multiplex PCR; TCRdb's copy keeps in-frame clones and lacks some. The data show about 14,000 clones, roughly 80% seen once. Points on this clone: Antigen: not known.

Within the ViraFEST assay, antigen-specific CD4+ T cells underwent expansion with viral peptide pools prior to sequencing. Subsequent to a culture period of under 11 days, CD4+ T cells were isolated. The individual was infected with SARS-CoV-2 between March and December 2020, as confirmed by PCR. The vaccine given was either BNT162b2 or mRNA-1273, in two doses. This CDR3 spans 15 amino acids. V was clipped by 5 bases and J by 6 bases, with 20 bases between them. CDR1 LGHDT and CDR2 YNNKEL come from the germline V gene (reference sequence). Sequences were derived from CD4+ T cells from PBMCs cultured with SARS-CoV-2 spike peptides, sampled after COVID-19 vaccination. The chain employs TRBV3-1 (or the pseudogene TRBV3-2) and TRBJ2-7, with a possible D match to TRBD1 (6 bases). The clonotype was recovered from a human donor who had a prior SARS-CoV-2 infection. The CDR3, as DNA: TGTGCCAGCAGCGAAAAGGAGGACAGAGTTGGCGAGCAGTACTTC. Residues: CASSEKEDRVGEQYF.